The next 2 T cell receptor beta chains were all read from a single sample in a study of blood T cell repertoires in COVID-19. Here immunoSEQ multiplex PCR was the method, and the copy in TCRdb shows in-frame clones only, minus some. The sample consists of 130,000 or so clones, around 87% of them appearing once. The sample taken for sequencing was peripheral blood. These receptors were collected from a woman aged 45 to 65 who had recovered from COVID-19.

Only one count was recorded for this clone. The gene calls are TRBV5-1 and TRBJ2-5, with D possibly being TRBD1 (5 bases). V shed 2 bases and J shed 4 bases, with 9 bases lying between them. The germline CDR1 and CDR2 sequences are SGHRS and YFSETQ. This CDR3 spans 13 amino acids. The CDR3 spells CASSFVGRETQYF. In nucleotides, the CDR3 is TGCGCCAGCAGCTTTGTGGGGCGAGAGACCCAGTACTTC.

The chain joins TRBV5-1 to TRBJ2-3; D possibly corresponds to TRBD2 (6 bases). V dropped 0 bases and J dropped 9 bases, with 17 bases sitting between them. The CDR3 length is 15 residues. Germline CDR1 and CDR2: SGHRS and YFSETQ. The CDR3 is CASSLAGWRGRTQYF. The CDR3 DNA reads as TGCGCCAGCAGCTTGGCAGGCTGGCGGGGACGGACGCAGTATTTT.